These T cell receptor beta chains were read from a single sample in a study of response to subunit inactivated influenza vaccine. TCRdb recomputed calls from the RT-PCR reads with MiXCR, one row per CDR3 protein. The data contain 150,000 to 200,000 distinct CDR3 sequences, around 12% of them seen just once; the ten biggest clones take up roughly 29%. This same sample was also taken into another study, of T cells expressing NK-cell markers.

The source was CD8+ T cells sorted from PBMCs, collected roughly 12 days after vaccination. These receptors were taken from a man over 45 who received an inactivated influenza vaccine. The CDR3 runs from the conserved cysteine through the conserved F or W. D genes are given only for firm matches. Part of the rows lack a size; the others show once, few, many or a class for expanded clones.

J gene,clone size,D gene,CDR3 length,V gene,CDR3 DNA,CDR3 protein
TRBJ2-4,many,NA,13,TRBV12-3/TRBV12-4,TGTGCCAGCAGTTTACTAGCCAAAAACATTCAGTACTTC,CASSLLAKNIQYF
TRBJ2-5,NA,TRBD2,15,TRBV5-6,TGTGCCAGCAGGTTCCTAGCGGGGGGGCAGGAGACCCAGTACTTC,CASRFLAGGQETQYF
TRBJ2-7,few,NA,16,TRBV7-7,TGTGCTAGCAGCTTAGAAATCCAAAAGAGCTCCTACGAGCAGTACTTC,CASSLEIQKSSYEQYF
TRBJ2-7,many,NA,14,TRBV5-5,TGTGCCAGCAGCCCCTCGGACAAGCCCTACGAGCAGTACTTC,CASSPSDKPYEQYF
TRBJ2-5,many,NA,14,TRBV6-5,TGTGCCAGCAGTTACTCGGGGGGCTCGGAGACCCAGTACTTC,CASSYSGGSETQYF
TRBJ2-1,NA,TRBD2,15,TRBV2,TGTGCCAGCAGAGAAACTAGCGGGGGCTACAATGAGCAGTTCTTC,CASRETSGGYNEQFF
TRBJ1-1,few,TRBD1,14,TRBV28,TGTGCCAGCAGTTGGACAGGGGGGGACACTGAAGCTTTCTTT,CASSWTGGDTEAFF
TRBJ2-7,NA,NA,13,TRBV7-9,TGTGCCAGCAGCCGGGGTAATGGCTACGAGCAGTACTTC,CASSRGNGYEQYF
TRBJ2-7,NA,TRBD2,13,TRBV7-6,TGTGCCAGCAGCGCCGGGAGGGCCGACGAGCAGTACTTC,CASSAGRADEQYF
TRBJ2-1,NA,NA,16,TRBV5-1,TGCGCCAGCAGAGGAGGGGACCCAGTCTCCTACAATGAGCAGTTCTTC,CASRGGDPVSYNEQFF
TRBJ2-5,many,NA,14,TRBV11-2,TGTGCCAGCAGCTCGGGGGGCTATCCTGGAACCCAGTACTTC,CASSSGGYPGTQYF
TRBJ2-2,few,NA,15,TRBV6-5,TGTGCCAGCAGTTACCTCCAGCAGGGCACCGGGGAGCTGTTTTTT,CASSYLQQGTGELFF
TRBJ2-7,few,TRBD1,15,TRBV6-5,TGTGCCAGCAGTTACCGGGACAGTGTCTCCTACGAGCAGTACTTC,CASSYRDSVSYEQYF
TRBJ2-7,NA,TRBD1,15,TRBV13,TGTGCCAGCAGCGCCCGGGACAGGGTTTCCTACGAGCAGTACTTC,CASSARDRVSYEQYF
TRBJ2-7,NA,TRBD1,15,TRBV7-2,TGTGCCAGCAGCAAAAGGGGGCTACCTTTCTACGAGCAGTACTTC,CASSKRGLPFYEQYF
TRBJ2-7,few,NA,14,TRBV14,TGTGCCAGCAGCCAAATCGCAGGGGCCTACGAGCAGTACTTC,CASSQIAGAYEQYF
TRBJ2-2,few,NA,13,TRBV7-9,TGTGCCAGCAGCCGGTCAGCAACCGGGGAGCTGTTTTTT,CASSRSATGELFF
TRBJ1-2,NA,NA,15,TRBV6-5,TGTGCCAGCAGTTACTCGAAAGGGGTGCCCTATGGCTACACCTTC,CASSYSKGVPYGYTF